This TCR beta chain was observed in a study of Ad26.COV2.S vaccination and SARS-CoV-2 variants. Study-wide results and limits: Similar non-spike TCR breadth was seen in vaccine and placebo recipients.

Repertoires were generated with immunoSEQ multiplex PCR, while TCRdb's copy carries only in-frame clones and drops some. The repertoire holds about 450,000 clones, roughly nine tenths seen once, with just over 2.5% in the top ten. Germline V lookup: CDR1 MGHDK, CDR2 SYGVNS. V dropped 2 bases and J dropped 0 bases, with 11 bases sitting between them. This CDR3 comprises 16 residues. Comment on this clone: No antigen is known for it.

Treatment denoted: approximately 18 received Ad26.COV2.S at low or high dose, single or two shots; about 5 received placebo; per-sample allocation not given. Sampling was performed 63 days after the first vaccine or placebo injection. Boston supplied an adult donor aged 18-55 years. Specimen: peripheral blood, collected in a trial of Ad26.COV2.S vaccine versus placebo. This chain joins TRBV25-1 and TRBJ2-4; the D gene is possibly TRBD1 (6 bases). This sequence was found in a person between 18 and 65 years old who received the Ad26.COV2.S COVID-19 vaccine or a placebo. CDR3 in amino acids: CASSEATGLAKNIQYF. The DNA of the CDR3 is TGTGCCAGCAGTGAAGCGACAGGACTAGCCAAAAACATTCAGTACTTC.